This TCR beta chain was sequenced for a study of spatial heterogeneity in lung cancer. Study-level information: Any follow-up PBMC samples that were available went on to be sequenced, and the median time to follow-up was roughly 2 years after resection.

Trimming stripped 0 bases from V and 5 bases from J, with 10 bases between. The CDR3 spans 14 residues. Germline CDR1 and CDR2: DFQATT and SNEGSKA (reference sequence). Documented time point: blood at routine non-recurrence follow-up after resection. Unique molecular identifiers, one per molecule, were present on every TCR cDNA molecule. Using its own MiXCR run on the 5' RACE reads, TCRdb lists one record per CDR3 protein. This sample has about 43,000 distinct CDR3 sequences, with approximately 24% found just once. The starting material was PBMCs, obtained at follow-up. The receptor was derived from a female donor with early-stage non-small cell lung cancer. This rearrangement joins TRBV20-1 to TRBJ1-4, with no clear D. The CDR3 bases are TGCAGTGCTAGAGATCGGATATGGAATGAAAAACTGTTTTTT. This sequence encodes CSARDRIWNEKLFF.